This TCR beta chain was observed in a study of blood T cell repertoires in COVID-19. Study-wide context: Whether acute or convalescent, the COVID-19 samples came from the United States, Italy and Spain.

Per germline, CDR1 SGHNT and CDR2 YYREEE (reference sequence). The CDR3 length is 11 residues. Trimming cost V 4 bases and J 8 bases, with 9 bases left between them. Per the original methods: It was from reference gene primer amplification that nucleated cell counts were estimated. TCRdb keeps only in-frame clones here, not all; method: immunoSEQ multiplex PCR. The V and J calls and the clone size are those of that table, but D and trimming were determined from the DNA. The sample has about 190,000 clones; around three quarters are singletons. The source of this sequence is a woman between 45 and 65 years old with acute COVID-19. The chain recombines TRBV5-4 with TRBJ1-1; a weak D match, TRBD1 (5 bases). Sequencing was performed on PBMCs or T cells enriched from blood (not recorded which). CDR3 residues: CASSLRQEAFF. CDR3 in DNA: TGTGCCAGCAGCCTGAGACAGGAAGCTTTCTTT.